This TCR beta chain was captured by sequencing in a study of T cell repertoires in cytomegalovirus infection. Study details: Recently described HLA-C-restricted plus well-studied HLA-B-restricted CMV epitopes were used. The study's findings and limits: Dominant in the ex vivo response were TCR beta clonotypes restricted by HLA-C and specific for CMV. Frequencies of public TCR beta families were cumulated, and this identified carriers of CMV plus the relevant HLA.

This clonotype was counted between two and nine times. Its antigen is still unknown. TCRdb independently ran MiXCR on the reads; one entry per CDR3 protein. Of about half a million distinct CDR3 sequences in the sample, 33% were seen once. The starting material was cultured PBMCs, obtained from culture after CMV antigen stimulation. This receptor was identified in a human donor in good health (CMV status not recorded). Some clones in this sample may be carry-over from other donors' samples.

The CDR3: CASNRGRSYEQYF. For the CDR3, the DNA is TGTGCCAGCAATCGGGGAAGGTCCTACGAGCAGTACTTC. The chain joins TRBV6-1 to TRBJ2-7, with D possibly being TRBD2 (5 bases). The V gene lost 7 bases and the J gene lost 1 base, with 11 bases spanning the gap. The CDR3 extends over 13 amino acids. Germline V CDR1 and CDR2: MNHNS, SASEGT.